This T cell receptor (beta chain) appears in the sequencing data of a study of OX40 agonist ivuxolimab in advanced cancers. The overall study: Across the patients, intravenous ivuxolimab was delivered every 2 weeks at 0.01 to 10 mg/kg. Three patients had partial responses: one hepatocellular carcinoma, two cutaneous melanoma.

Overall study findings and caveats: Fewer expanded clones were found on average in CD4+ than in CD8+ T cells.

This clone was detected once. No antigen is known for it. Patients who had autoimmune disease history or got systemic immunosuppression were left out. TCRdb's copy holds only in-frame clones and misses some; the assay was immunoSEQ multiplex PCR. The data show approximately 67,000 clones, roughly 80% seen once. The sequence was collected from an adult with an advanced solid tumor such as melanoma, head and neck, liver or kidney cancer. The sequences come from CD4+ or CD8+ T cells sorted from blood, collected in a trial of the OX40 agonist ivuxolimab.

CDR3 nucleotides: TGCGCCAGCACTTTGACAGATAAGAACACTGAAGCTTTCTTT. It encodes CASTLTDKNTEAFF. V gene TRBV10-2 combines with J gene TRBJ1-1; D may be TRBD1 (5 bases). Germline V gene lookup returns CDR1 WSHSY and CDR2 SAAADI. V was trimmed by 7 bases and J by 1 base, leaving 13 bases between them. The CDR3 totals 14 residues.